This TCR beta chain was captured by sequencing in a study of beta chain features in type 1 diabetes (dated by TCRdb to 2016 to 2019). Regarding the complete study: No differences in mean age, gender distribution, total cell number or subset yield were found between patients and healthy donors. A total of around 100 million sorted cells were examined across all samples, and RNA yield correlated strongly with the number of cells per subset. The study compared TCRB repertoires of sorted circulating CD4+ T cell subsets between recently diagnosed type 1 diabetes patients and matched healthy donors. Regulatory and stem cell-like memory subsets were isolated from only 8 patients and about eight healthy donors, whereas naive and central memory subsets came from all 28 donors. Overall results and qualifications from the work: Shorter templates might be favored by PCR, yet because patient and control samples were amplified and corrected together, any such skew would affect both groups equally. Because the HLA sub-analyses included only small numbers of individuals, any influence of HLA type on TCRB rearrangement was left unresolved. Type 1 diabetes patients showed a moderate but significant shortening of TCRB CDR3 length in all four CD4+ subsets. Naive, central memory and regulatory TCRB repertoires appeared more similar among patients than among healthy donors. Fewer insertions and more nucleotide deletions at VDJ recombination sites were observed in patients with type 1 diabetes, implying thymic rearrangement abnormalities. Sequencing cDNA rather than genomic DNA could over-represent highly expressing activated cells, although activation and CD3 levels did not differ between groups.

Each donor gave one peripheral blood draw, about 110 mL on average, collected into heparinised tubes. A BD FACSAria II and a panel including CD45RO, CCR7, CD25, CD127, CD95 and CD27 were used to sort naive, central memory, regulatory and stem cell-like memory CD4+ T cells. All sorted populations exceeded 95% purity. PBMCs were separated immediately by Lymphoprep density gradient centrifugation and were stained directly, without being cultured. So that batch effects would be minimized, each experiment stained and sorted samples in pairs, pairing one healthy donor with one patient. The High Capacity cDNA Reverse Transcription Kit was used to reverse transcribe all of the isolated RNA, meaning that expressed TCRB transcripts were what got sequenced. Deep immunoSEQ sequencing was performed on naive, central memory and regulatory T cell samples, with an average of roughly 3.3 million total reads per sample. After sorted cells were lysed in RLT buffer, RNA was extracted with DNase-treated RNeasy Micro or Mini kits, with the choice depending on cell number. Each cell subset was processed on its own to prevent cross-contamination, while patient and healthy donor samples were processed together. The immunoSEQ multiplex PCR was used to amplify TCRB sequences from cDNA, yielding 87-bp fragments that span the CDR3 region. Sequencing of the amplicons was done on the Illumina HiSeq platform. Processing in the source paper ran as follows. PCR bias was computationally corrected using synthetic template baselines, reads within Hamming distance 2 were collapsed, and singletons that could not be merged were discarded. Reads were aligned against IMGT so that V, D and J genes, CDR3 length and insertions or deletions at six rearrangement sites could be assigned. Within each subset, clonotype counts were normalized to the number of sorted cells before true diversity and Gini coefficients were calculated with the tcR R package. Repertoire sharing was quantified using the overlap coefficient calculated on TCRB nucleotide sequences. As a proxy for the pre-selection repertoire, out-of-frame TCRB sequences from naive cells were analyzed. TCRdb holds this immuneACCESS table with in-frame rearrangements only. Some clones are missing; in checked studies, unresolved V genes explain under half, and the rest has no known cause. V and J calls plus clone size are reproduced from that table; the DNA served to infer D and trimming. Here the sample has hundreds of thousands of clones; around 16% occur a single time. The ten top clones hold about 0.086% of the sample.

The germline V gene provides CDR1 MGHDK and CDR2 SYGVNS. Including cysteine and phenylalanine, the CDR3 has 12 amino acids. Only CDR3 DNA is held: 36 bases, read in frame from base 1. Trimming at the junction amounts to 2 bases on V and 6 bases on J, and the germline ends lie 7 bases apart. This clone was counted between two and nine times. The antigen it binds to is not known. The sample holds no much larger clone one base away, and base qualities are not on file. The clonotype originates from a man younger than 35 in good health. The V gene is TRBV25-1 and the J gene is TRBJ1-2; the D gene identity is not certain. Sequenced material: naive CD4+ T cells from blood. The sample's cell subset or site label, in plain terms: true naive CD4+ T cells. CDR3 sequence: CASSERPDGYTF. The DNA sequence follows: TGTGCCAGCAGTGAACGCCCTGATGGCTACACCTTC.